This TCR beta chain was captured in a study of shared clonotypes between healthy human individuals. The protocol was immunoSEQ multiplex PCR, while the TCRdb copy is restricted to in-frame clones and leaves out a portion. The repertoire holds roughly 1 million clones, with about four fifths as singletons. The ends were cut back, 7 bases at V and 6 bases at J, with 9 bases in the middle. The length of the CDR3 is 12 residues. Germline-derived CDR1 and CDR2 are MDHEN and SYDVKM. The receptor's source is a young man in good health. Some clones in this sample may be carry-over from other donors' samples. V usage is TRBV28 and J usage is TRBJ1-4; the D is unclear. Sequencing was performed on memory CD4+ T cells from PBMCs. Subset here: CD45RA-negative fraction. The DNA for the CDR3 is TGTGCCAGCAATTTTCGGGATGAAAAACTGTTTTTT. Its translation: CASNFRDEKLFF.